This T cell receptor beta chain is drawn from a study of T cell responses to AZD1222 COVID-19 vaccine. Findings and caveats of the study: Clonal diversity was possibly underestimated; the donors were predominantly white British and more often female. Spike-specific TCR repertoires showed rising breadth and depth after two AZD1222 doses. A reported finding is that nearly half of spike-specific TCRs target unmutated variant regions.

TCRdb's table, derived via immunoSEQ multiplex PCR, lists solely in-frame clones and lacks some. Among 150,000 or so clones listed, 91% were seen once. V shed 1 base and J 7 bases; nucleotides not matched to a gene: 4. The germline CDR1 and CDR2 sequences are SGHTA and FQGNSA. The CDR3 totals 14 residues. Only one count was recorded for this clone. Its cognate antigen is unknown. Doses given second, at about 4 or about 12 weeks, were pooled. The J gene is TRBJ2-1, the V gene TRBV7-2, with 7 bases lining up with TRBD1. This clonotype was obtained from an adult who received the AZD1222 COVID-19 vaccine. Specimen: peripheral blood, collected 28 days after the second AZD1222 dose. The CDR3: CASSLDRGENEQFF. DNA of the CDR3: TGTGCCAGCAGCTTAGACAGGGGCGAAAATGAGCAGTTCTTC.